This T cell receptor beta chain was sequenced in a study of patients with pleural tuberculosis. TCRdb ran MiXCR on the reads and lists one entry per CDR3 protein. The sample lists almost 30,000 distinct CDR3 sequences; over 15% were seen once. CDR3 size: 16 residues. V lost 3 bases and J 0 bases, leaving 12 bases between the germline ends. This sequence originates from a human donor with pleural tuberculosis. The chain joins TRBV12-3 or TRBV12-4 to TRBJ1-5; D is perhaps TRBD1 (6 bases). The sample taken for sequencing was peripheral blood. The CDR3 bases are TGTGCCAGCAGTTTCTCCCAGGGGAATAGCAATCAGCCCCAGCATTTT. Residues: CASSFSQGNSNQPQHF.